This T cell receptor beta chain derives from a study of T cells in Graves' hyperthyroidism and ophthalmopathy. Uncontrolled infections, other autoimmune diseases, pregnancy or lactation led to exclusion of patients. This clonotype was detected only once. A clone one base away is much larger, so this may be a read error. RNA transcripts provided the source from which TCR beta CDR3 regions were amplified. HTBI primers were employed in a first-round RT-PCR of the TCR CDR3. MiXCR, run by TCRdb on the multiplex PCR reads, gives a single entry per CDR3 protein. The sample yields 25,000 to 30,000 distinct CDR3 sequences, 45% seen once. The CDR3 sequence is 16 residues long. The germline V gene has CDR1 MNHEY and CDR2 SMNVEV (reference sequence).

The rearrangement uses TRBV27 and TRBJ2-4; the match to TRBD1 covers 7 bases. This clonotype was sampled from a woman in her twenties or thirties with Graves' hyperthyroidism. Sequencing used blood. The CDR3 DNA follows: TGTGCCAGCAGTCCTTTTAGACAGGGCGGCAAAAACATTCAGTGCTTC. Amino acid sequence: CASSPFRQGGKNIQCF.